The present T cell receptor beta chain was sequenced within a study of regulatory T cells in long-lasting Graves disease. Study-wide context: Duration of antithyroid drug therapy among newly diagnosed Graves' patients was under 3 months.

Time point described: newly diagnosed GD, antithyroid drugs for less than 3 months. After RNA was extracted from PBMCs, the TCR library was made from it. The sample holds many counts of this clonotype. Its antigen is unidentified. CDR3-region Arm-PCR and iRepertoire HTBI primers produced the TCR beta libraries. TCRdb reanalysed the multiplex PCR reads using MiXCR and keeps one entry per CDR3 protein. This table has 350,000 to 550,000 distinct CDR3 sequences, about a sixth appearing once. Study-level points and caveats: Comparison showed that persistent patients shared more public clonotypes (about 3,000) than new patients (about 970). Persistent cases of Graves' showed reduced TCR diversity relative to newly diagnosed patients.

Between the trimmed V and J ends, which lost 5 bases and 7 bases, there was a span of 8 bases. Germline CDR1 is DFQATT and CDR2 is SNEGSKA (reference sequence). The CDR3 runs to 11 residues. The same data also contributed to another study, on T cells in Graves' hyperthyroidism and ophthalmopathy. That study reports: An initial round of RT-PCR targeting the TCR CDR3 relied on the HTBI primer set.

The chain is built from TRBV20-1 and TRBJ1-4; no clear D gene. This receptor was taken from a woman aged 18-30 years with Graves disease. The sequencing here drew on peripheral blood mononuclear cells (PBMCs), taken at new diagnosis, from a patient treated with antithyroid drugs. DNA for the CDR3: TGCAGTGCTTGGAGACGTGAAAAACTGTTTTTT. Protein product: CSAWRREKLFF.